A single sample is the source of the 9 T cell receptor beta chains below, sequenced in a study of blood T cell repertoires in COVID-19. Produced via immunoSEQ multiplex PCR; TCRdb's table is partial and in-frame only. The sample includes approximately 53,000 clones, 70% to 90% of them seen just once. Input material: peripheral blood. These receptors were obtained from a human donor in a cohort sampled during active COVID-19.

The chain carries TRBV4-1 and TRBJ1-6; 7 bases are a match to TRBD1. The ends lost 1 base at V and 9 bases at J; junction bases unmatched: 12. The CDR3 totals 17 residues. CDR1 is MGHRA, CDR2 YSYEKL, per germline. The CDR3 DNA reads as TGCGCCAGCAGCCAAGTGGAGGGGGCCTTGGCCCTTTCACCCCTCCACTTT. It specifies CASSQVEGALALSPLHF.

The gene calls are TRBV19 and TRBJ2-2, with D possibly matching TRBD1 (6 bases). V lost 3 bases, J lost 5 bases, and 13 bases lay in between. The CDR3 covers 15 residues. The V gene's germline CDR1 is LNHDA and CDR2 SQIVND (reference sequence). In nucleotides, the CDR3 is TGTGCCAGTAGTATCCCCAGGGGAGCTACCGGGGAGCTGTTTTTT. Translation gives CASSIPRGATGELFF.

This clone was found a few times. V gene TRBV7-3 combines with J gene TRBJ1-2; 9 positions agree with TRBD1. V shed 5 bases and J 6 bases; nucleotides not matched to a gene: 13. This CDR3 spans 16 amino acids. CDR1 is SGHTA and CDR2 is FQGTGA in the germline V gene. Here the CDR3 reads CASSPGQGLGWDGYTF. DNA for the CDR3: TGTGCCAGCAGCCCGGGACAGGGATTGGGTTGGGATGGCTACACCTTC.

The chain combines TRBV4-2 with TRBJ1-3; no definite D call. This CDR3 spans 14 amino acids. V was pared by 4 bases and J by 0 bases, with 7 bases between. Germline CDR1 and CDR2: LGHNA and YNFKEQ. CDR3 region: CASSPQSSGNTIYF. The CDR3 coding sequence is TGTGCCAGCAGCCCACAGTCCTCTGGAAACACCATATATTTT.

This chain connects TRBV5-4 to TRBJ2-1; 7 nucleotides align to TRBD2. Germline V gives CDR1 SGHNT, CDR2 YYREEE (reference sequence). The CDR3 is 17 residues long. The V gene end was trimmed by 0 bases and the J gene end by 0 bases; junction bases not matched to a gene: 6. DNA for the CDR3: TGTGCCAGCAGCTTGGGAAGGAGCGGGGCCTCCTACAATGAGCAGTTCTTC. It translates to CASSLGRSGASYNEQFF.

This clone was detected only once. The chain combines TRBV9 with TRBJ2-3, with TRBD1 identical over 9 bases. V was pared by 4 bases and J by 2 bases, with 8 bases of the junction left unmatched. Germline V gene lookup returns CDR1 SGDLS and CDR2 YYNGEE. This CDR3 is 16 amino acids long. The CDR3 nucleotides read TGTGCCAGCAGCAGAAGGGACAGGGAAGCCACAGATACGCAGTATTTT. This sequence encodes CASSRRDREATDTQYF. The full variable domain, in which reference TRBV9 and TRBJ2-3 provide the parts outside the CDR3, is DSGVTQTPKHLITATGQRVTLRCSPRSGDLSVYWYQQSLDQGLQFLIQYYNGEERAKGNILERFSAQQFPDLHSELNLSSLELGDSALYFCASSRRDREATDTQYFGPGTRLTVL.

This clone has just one count. The rearrangement joins TRBV5-4 to TRBJ2-7; D gene ambiguous. Trimming removed 0 bases from V and 3 bases from J, with 7 bases in between. This CDR3 region has 13 residues. The germline gives CDR1 SGHNT, CDR2 YYREEE (reference sequence). CDR3 in DNA: TGTGCCAGCAGCTTGGCCGGAGTCTACGAGCAGTACTTC. Protein: CASSLAGVYEQYF.

The chain recombines TRBV6-1 with TRBJ2-6; TRBD1 agrees at 12 bases. Germline V CDR1 and CDR2: MNHNS, SASEGT. J lost 4 bases, V lost 3 bases, and 1 base had no gene match. The CDR3 extends over 16 amino acids. Here the CDR3 DNA reads TGTGCCAGCAGTGAGGGACAGGGGGCGGGGGCCAACGTCCTGACTTTC. It codes for CASSEGQGAGANVLTF.

V gene TRBV28 combines with J gene TRBJ2-6; TRBD2 matches 9 bases. Per the germline V gene, CDR1 is MDHEN and CDR2 is SYDVKM. The CDR3 is 20 amino acids. V shed 6 bases, J shed 0 bases, and the junction held 15 bases outside the gene matches. In DNA form, the CDR3 reads TGTGCCAGCAGGGGGAGTTGGGGTAGCGGGGGACACTCTGGGGCCAACGTCCTGACTTTC. It translates to CASRGSWGSGGHSGANVLTF.